This entry lists 27 T cell receptor beta chains sequenced from one sample in a study of blood T cell repertoires in COVID-19. TCRdb keeps only in-frame clones here, not all; method: immunoSEQ multiplex PCR. In the table there are roughly 40,000 clones, approximately 86% of which are singletons. The specimen sequenced was peripheral blood. These receptors originate from a man aged 40-50 years with active COVID-19.

This clone was observed a single time. This rearrangement joins TRBV10-3 to TRBJ1-2; 7 nucleotides line up with TRBD1. J was trimmed by 5 bases and V by 6 bases; bases with no gene match: 9. CDR1 is ENHRY, CDR2 SYGVKD, per germline. CDR3 length: 14 amino acids. CDR3 nucleotide sequence: TGTGCCATCAGGACAGGGCTGGATATTTATGGCTACACCTTC. This gives the protein CAIRTGLDIYGYTF.

The rearrangement uses TRBV27 and TRBJ2-5; 7 bases map to TRBD1. The trim removed 3 bases at V and 5 bases at J, leaving 9 bases unmatched. Per germline, CDR1 MNHEY and CDR2 SMNVEV (reference sequence). CDR3 length: 15 residues. The CDR3 spells CASSFEGAGRETQYF. DNA for the CDR3: TGTGCCAGCAGTTTTGAGGGGGCCGGCCGGGAGACCCAGTACTTC.

In this sample, this clone turned up a few times. The chain recombines TRBV19 with TRBJ1-2; TRBD1 might be the D (5 bases). The germline V gene encodes CDR1 LNHDA and CDR2 SQIVND (reference sequence). Trimming took 3 bases from V and 4 from J, leaving 9 bases between them. The CDR3 runs to 13 residues. CDR3 region: CASSMGQIYGYTF. In DNA form, the CDR3 reads TGTGCCAGTAGTATGGGGCAGATCTATGGCTACACCTTC.

The chain employs TRBV9 and TRBJ1-2, with 7 bases aligning to TRBD1. Germline loops: CDR1 SGDLS, CDR2 YYNGEE. This CDR3 comprises 13 residues. The V gene end was trimmed by 3 bases and the J gene end by 3 bases; junction bases not matched to a gene: 2. This chain's CDR3 is CASSAGGDYGYTF. As DNA, the CDR3 is TGTGCCAGCAGCGCAGGGGGTGACTATGGCTACACCTTC.

The chain has TRBV9 and TRBJ2-1; D perhaps matches TRBD2 (5 bases). Germline values: CDR1 SGDLS, CDR2 YYNGEE. This CDR3 is built from 16 residues. Trimming shortened V by 4 bases and J by 0 bases, and 14 bases separated the two germline ends. The DNA of the CDR3 is TGTGCCAGCAGCCCCCCCTTGCGGGCCTCCTACAATGAGCAGTTCTTC. Protein sequence: CASSPPLRASYNEQFF.

This chain connects TRBV5-1 to TRBJ1-1, with D unclear. Trimming stripped 0 bases from V and 5 bases from J, with 14 bases between. The germline V gene encodes CDR1 SGHRS and CDR2 YFSETQ. The length of the CDR3 is 15 residues. The CDR3 loop is CASSLVRDGGTEAFF. The CDR3 DNA follows: TGCGCCAGCAGCTTGGTTAGGGATGGAGGTACTGAAGCTTTCTTT.

This clone was seen more than once but under ten times. This sequence joins TRBV27 and TRBJ1-3; 8 nucleotides match TRBD1. The CDR3 runs to 15 residues. V was clipped by 5 bases and J by 7 bases; unmatched bases: 10. Per germline, CDR1 MNHEY and CDR2 SMNVEV (reference sequence). CDR3 sequence reads: CASSAGQGLGNTIYF. As DNA, the CDR3 is TGTGCCAGCAGTGCCGGACAGGGCTTAGGGAACACCATATATTTT.

This clone is a singleton in its sample. DNA for the CDR3: TGTGCCAGCAGCCGTCGACTAGCGGGAGATGGGACAGATACGCAGTATTTT. Residues: CASSRRLAGDGTDTQYF. The chain uses TRBV5-6 and TRBJ2-3; 12 nucleotides align to TRBD2. The V gene end was trimmed by 4 bases and the J gene end by 3 bases; junction bases not matched to a gene: 9. The germline gives CDR1 SGHDT, CDR2 YYEEEE. The CDR3 covers 17 residues. The variable domain in full, completed from reference TRBV5-6 and TRBJ2-3, reads DAGVTQSPTHLIKTRGQQVTLRCSPKSGHDTVSWYQQALGQGPQFIFQYYEEEERQRGNFPDRFSGHQFPNYSSELNVNALLLGDSALYLCASSRRLAGDGTDTQYFGPGTRLTVL.

The V and J genes are TRBV9 and TRBJ1-1, with TRBD1 as a possible D gene (5 bases). V lost 3 bases and J 5 bases, leaving 14 bases between the germline ends. This CDR3 is built from 14 residues. CDR1 and CDR2 (germline): SGDLS, YYNGEE. The CDR3 is CASSAPAGGTEAFF. The DNA for the CDR3 is TGTGCCAGCAGCGCTCCCGCGGGGGGGACTGAAGCTTTCTTT.

The gene calls are TRBV15 and TRBJ1-3, with TRBD1 as a possible D gene (5 bases). CDR1 is LNHNV, CDR2 YYDKDF, per germline (reference sequence). V was clipped by 0 bases and J by 4 bases, with 16 bases between them. The length of the CDR3 is 17 residues. This CDR3 reads CATSRDFGGGNGNTIYF. The DNA of the CDR3 is TGTGCCACCAGCAGAGACTTCGGGGGAGGAAACGGAAACACCATATATTTT.

The chain links TRBV6-5 to TRBJ1-2; 8 nucleotides line up with TRBD1. The CDR3 extends over 12 amino acids. V was pared by 8 bases and J by 6 bases, with 5 bases of the junction left unmatched. Per germline, CDR1 MNHEY and CDR2 SVGAGI. This chain's CDR3 is CASHRGQDGYTF. CDR3 sequence (DNA): TGTGCCAGCCACAGGGGACAGGATGGCTACACCTTC.

This chain links TRBV5-1 with TRBJ2-1; 11 nucleotides align to TRBD2. The germline gives CDR1 SGHRS, CDR2 YFSETQ. The CDR3 contains 16 residues. V lost 4 bases, J lost 8 bases, and 11 bases stayed unmatched. The DNA of the CDR3 is TGCGCCAGCAGCCCCTTAGCGGGAGGGAGGACAGATGAGCAGTTCTTC. Translating it yields CASSPLAGGRTDEQFF.

A remark on this clone: Relative to the germline gene, one junction end is altered; a read error may explain this. This sequence joins TRBV2 and TRBJ1-1; weak D call: TRBD1 (5 bases). The CDR3 is made up of 13 amino acids. Per germline, CDR1 SNHLY and CDR2 FYNNEI. The CDR3 protein is CASSELVSQAGRF. CDR3 nucleotide sequence: TGTGCCAGCAGTGAATTAGTCTCGCAAGCGGGGCGATTT.

V and J are TRBV18 and TRBJ2-5; maybe TRBD2 (5 bases). The CDR3 is made up of 17 amino acids. Trimming cost V 0 bases and J 0 bases, with 14 bases left between them. Germline-derived CDR1 and CDR2 are KGHSH and LQKENI. The chain's CDR3 is CASSPPNAGWYQETQYF. In DNA form, the CDR3 reads TGTGCCAGCTCACCACCTAATGCGGGCTGGTACCAAGAGACCCAGTACTTC.

This chain uses TRBV27 with TRBJ2-7; 8 bases line up with TRBD2. The CDR3 consists of 14 residues. The ends lost 7 bases at V and 9 bases at J; junction bases unmatched: 14. The germline V gene has CDR1 MNHEY and CDR2 SMNVEV (reference sequence). This chain's CDR3 is CASMRGAGDRRQYF. CDR3 sequence (DNA): TGTGCCAGCATGAGAGGAGCGGGAGACCGACGGCAGTACTTC.

The rearrangement links TRBV30 to TRBJ1-1, with D hard to call. V was trimmed by 4 bases and J by 9 bases, leaving 18 bases between them. The CDR3 length is 13 residues. Germline lookup yields CDR1 GTSNPN and CDR2 SVGIG (reference sequence). CDR3 amino acids: CAWTRTRGEKAFF. DNA of the CDR3: TGTGCCTGGACCAGGACTCGAGGAGAGAAAGCTTTCTTT.

This clone was seen a single time. A read error may produce the germline difference seen at one junction end. The chain combines TRBV5-1 with TRBJ1-2; weak D call: TRBD1 (6 bases). Germline V lookup: CDR1 SGHRS, CDR2 YFSETQ. The CDR3 totals 13 residues. The CDR3 nucleotides are TGCGCCAGCGGCTTTCAGGGGAGGGATGGCTACACCTTC. This codes for CASGFQGRDGYTF.

The chain recombines TRBV3-1 (or the pseudogene TRBV3-2) with TRBJ2-7; 10 bases are a match to TRBD1. Per germline, CDR1 LGHDT and CDR2 YNNKEL (reference sequence). The CDR3 is 14 residues long. The J segment lost 6 bases and the V segment lost 3 bases, leaving 5 bases of the junction unmatched. The CDR3 DNA reads as TGTGCCAGCAGCCACCGGACAGGGGGGTCCGAGCAGTACTTC. This codes for CASSHRTGGSEQYF.

V usage is TRBV5-1 and J usage is TRBJ1-2; D is possibly TRBD1 (5 bases). The CDR3 has 14 amino acids. Deletions cut 0 bases from V and 4 bases from J, with 10 bases between. In germline, CDR1 is SGHRS, CDR2 YFSETQ. CDR3 residues: CASSLEQGIYGYTF. CDR3 DNA: TGCGCCAGCAGCTTGGAGCAGGGCATCTATGGCTACACCTTC.

This chain joins TRBV10-3 and TRBJ2-1, with 8 bases identical to TRBD1. Per the germline V gene, CDR1 is ENHRY and CDR2 is SYGVKD. The CDR3 is made up of 18 amino acids. Trimming took 0 bases from V and 6 from J; bases not matched to a gene: 13. The CDR3 protein is CAISESMGKQGAGNEQFF. For the CDR3, the DNA is TGTGCCATCAGTGAGTCGATGGGCAAGCAGGGGGCGGGCAATGAGCAGTTCTTC.

This sequence joins TRBV9 and TRBJ2-5, with D possibly matching TRBD2 (6 bases). Germline values: CDR1 SGDLS, CDR2 YYNGEE. The germline V and J ends were trimmed by 4 bases and 8 bases, with 21 bases remaining between them. This CDR3 region has 15 residues. CDR3: CASSPSGVPKSTQYF. As DNA, the CDR3 is TGTGCCAGCAGCCCCTCGGGAGTCCCCAAGTCTACCCAGTACTTC.

This clone came up once. The chain employs TRBV19 and TRBJ1-2; the match to TRBD1 covers 7 bases. CDR3 length: 12 amino acids. CDR1 and CDR2 (germline): LNHDA, SQIVND (reference sequence). Trimming removed 7 bases from V and 8 bases from J; junction bases left unmatched: 7. The CDR3 DNA is TGTGCCAGTAATGACAGGGTATACGGCTACACCTTC. As protein: CASNDRVYGYTF.

This clone showed up just a few times. J is TRBJ2-7 and V is TRBV29-1; D is perhaps TRBD2 (5 bases). CDR3 length: 14 amino acids. From germline, CDR1 is SQVTM and CDR2 ANQGSEA. The V end was cut by 4 bases, the J end by 3 bases, with 16 bases between. Here the CDR3 reads CSVGLRAGGYEQYF. CDR3 nucleotides: TGCAGCGTTGGGCTCCGGGCGGGTGGCTACGAGCAGTACTTC.

The chain is built from TRBV10-2 and TRBJ2-5; TRBD1 aligns across 8 bases. CDR1 is WSHSY and CDR2 is SAAADI in the germline V gene. Trimming took 9 bases from V and 5 from J; bases not matched to a gene: 2. This CDR3 spans 11 amino acids. The CDR3 DNA is TGCGCCAGTCGACAGGGGGAGACCCAGTACTTC. Translated: CASRQGETQYF.

V usage is TRBV15 and J usage is TRBJ2-1, with 13 positions matching TRBD2. The ends lost 1 base at V and 9 bases at J; junction bases unmatched: 12. The CDR3 has 18 residues. CDR1 is LNHNV, CDR2 YYDKDF, per germline (reference sequence). This CDR3 is CATSRGGTSGTLHGEQFF. The DNA for the CDR3 is TGTGCCACCAGCAGAGGGGGGACTAGCGGGACACTACATGGTGAGCAGTTCTTC.

This clone was detected once. In nucleotides, the CDR3 is TGTGCCAGCAGCTTAGGACAGGGAGGAAATTCACCCCTCCACTTT. Its protein is CASSLGQGGNSPLHF. The chain uses TRBV5-8 and TRBJ1-6, with 8 bases lining up with TRBD1. CDR3 length: 15 amino acids. Germline V gene sequence: CDR1 SGHTS, CDR2 YDEGEE. J was trimmed by 7 bases and V by 2 bases; bases with no gene match: 5.

Only one count was recorded for this clone. The V and J genes are TRBV10-2 and TRBJ2-7, with D possibly TRBD1 on 6 matching bases. The CDR3 has 14 residues. The V end was cut by 3 bases, the J end by 2 bases, with 11 bases between. CDR1 is WSHSY and CDR2 is SAAADI in the germline V gene. The CDR3 loop reads CASSDGRGAYEQYF. The CDR3 DNA is TGCGCCAGCAGTGACGGCAGGGGCGCCTACGAGCAGTACTTC.